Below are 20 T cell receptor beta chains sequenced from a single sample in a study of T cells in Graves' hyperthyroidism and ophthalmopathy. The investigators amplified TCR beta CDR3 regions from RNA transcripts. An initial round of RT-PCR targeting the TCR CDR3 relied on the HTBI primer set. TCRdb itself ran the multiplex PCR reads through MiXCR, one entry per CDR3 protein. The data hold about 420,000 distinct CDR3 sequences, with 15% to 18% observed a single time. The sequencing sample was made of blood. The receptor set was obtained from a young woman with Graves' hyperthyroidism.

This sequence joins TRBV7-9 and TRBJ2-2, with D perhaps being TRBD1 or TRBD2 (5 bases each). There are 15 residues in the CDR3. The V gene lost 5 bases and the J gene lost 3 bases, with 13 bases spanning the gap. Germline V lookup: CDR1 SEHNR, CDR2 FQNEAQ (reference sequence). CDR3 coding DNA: TGTGCCAGCAGCCTTGTCGGGGCTTACACCGGGGAGCTGTTTTTT. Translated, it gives CASSLVGAYTGELFF.

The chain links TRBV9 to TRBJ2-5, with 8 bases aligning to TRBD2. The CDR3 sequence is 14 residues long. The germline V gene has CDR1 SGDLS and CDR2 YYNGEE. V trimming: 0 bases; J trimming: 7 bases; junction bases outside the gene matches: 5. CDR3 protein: CASSVVGAGGTQYF. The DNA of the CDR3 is TGTGCCAGCAGCGTAGTGGGGGCGGGGGGGACCCAGTACTTC.

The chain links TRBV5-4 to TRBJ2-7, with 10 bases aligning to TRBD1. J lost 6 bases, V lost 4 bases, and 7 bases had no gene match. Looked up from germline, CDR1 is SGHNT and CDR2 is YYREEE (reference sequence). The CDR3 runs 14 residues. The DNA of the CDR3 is TGTGCCAGCAGCAGGGGACAGGGGTTTTCCGAGCAGTACTTC. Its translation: CASSRGQGFSEQYF.

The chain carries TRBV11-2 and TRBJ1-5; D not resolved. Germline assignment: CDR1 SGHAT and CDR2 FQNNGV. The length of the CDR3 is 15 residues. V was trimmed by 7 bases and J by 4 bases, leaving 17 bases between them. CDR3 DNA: TGTGCCAGCACCATCATGTACTCCCGGAATCAGCCCCAGCATTTT. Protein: CASTIMYSRNQPQHF.

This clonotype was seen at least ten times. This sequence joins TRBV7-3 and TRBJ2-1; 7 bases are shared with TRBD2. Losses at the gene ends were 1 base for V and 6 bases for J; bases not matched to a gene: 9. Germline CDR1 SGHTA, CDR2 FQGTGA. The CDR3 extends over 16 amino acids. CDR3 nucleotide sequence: TGTGCCAGCAGCTTAATGGGAGGGTCCCATAGCAATGAGCAGTTCTTC. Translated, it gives CASSLMGGSHSNEQFF.

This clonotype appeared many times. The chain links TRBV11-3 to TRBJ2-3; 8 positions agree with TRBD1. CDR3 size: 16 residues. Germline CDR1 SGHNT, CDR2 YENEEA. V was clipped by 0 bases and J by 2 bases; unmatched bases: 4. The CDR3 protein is CASSLDGQGNTDTQYF. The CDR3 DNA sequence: TGTGCCAGCAGCTTAGATGGACAGGGTAACACAGATACGCAGTATTTT. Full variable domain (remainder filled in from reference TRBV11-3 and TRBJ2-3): EAGVVQSPRYKIIEKKQPVAFWCNPISGHNTLYWYLQNLGQGPELLIRYENEEAVDDSQLPKDRFSAERLKGVDSTLKIQPAELGDSAVYLCASSLDGQGNTDTQYFGPGTRLTVL.

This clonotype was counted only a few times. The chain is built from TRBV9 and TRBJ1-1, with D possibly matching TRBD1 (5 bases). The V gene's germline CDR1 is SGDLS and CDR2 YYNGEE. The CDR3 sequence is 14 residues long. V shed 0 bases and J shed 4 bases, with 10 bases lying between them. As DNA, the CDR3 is TGTGCCAGCAGCGTAGATCCGGGGGGCACTGAAGCTTTCTTT. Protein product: CASSVDPGGTEAFF.

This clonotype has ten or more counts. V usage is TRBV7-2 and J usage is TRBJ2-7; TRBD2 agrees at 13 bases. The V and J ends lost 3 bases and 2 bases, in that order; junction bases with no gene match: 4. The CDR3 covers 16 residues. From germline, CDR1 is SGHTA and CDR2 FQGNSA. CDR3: CASSLGLAGLTYEQYF. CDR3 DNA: TGTGCCAGCAGCTTGGGACTAGCGGGACTTACCTACGAGCAGTACTTC.

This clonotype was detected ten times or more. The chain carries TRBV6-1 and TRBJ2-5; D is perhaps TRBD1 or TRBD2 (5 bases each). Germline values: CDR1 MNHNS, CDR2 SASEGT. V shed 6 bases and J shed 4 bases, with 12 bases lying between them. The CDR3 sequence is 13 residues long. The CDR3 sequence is CASSRRDGETQYF. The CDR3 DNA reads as TGTGCCAGCAGCCGCAGGGACGGAGAGACCCAGTACTTC.

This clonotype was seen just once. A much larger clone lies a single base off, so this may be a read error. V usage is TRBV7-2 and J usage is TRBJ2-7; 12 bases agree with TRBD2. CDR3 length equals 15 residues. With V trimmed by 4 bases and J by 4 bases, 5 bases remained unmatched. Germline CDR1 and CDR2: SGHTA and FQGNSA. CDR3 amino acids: CTSSYTSGGPYEQYF. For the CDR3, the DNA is TGTACCAGCAGCTATACTAGCGGGGGGCCTTACGAGCAGTACTTC.

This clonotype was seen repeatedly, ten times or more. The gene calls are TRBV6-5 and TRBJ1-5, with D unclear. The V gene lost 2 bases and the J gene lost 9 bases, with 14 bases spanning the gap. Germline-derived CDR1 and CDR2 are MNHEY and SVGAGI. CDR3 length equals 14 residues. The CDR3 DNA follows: TGTGCCAGCAGTTACCCAACCACTTCTGGGCCCCAGCATTTT. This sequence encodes CASSYPTTSGPQHF.

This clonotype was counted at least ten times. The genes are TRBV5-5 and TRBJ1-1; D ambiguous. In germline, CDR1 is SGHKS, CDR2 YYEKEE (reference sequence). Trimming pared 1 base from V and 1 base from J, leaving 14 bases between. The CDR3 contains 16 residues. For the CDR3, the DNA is TGTGCCAGCAGCTTGATCGACCTAATCGGGAACACTGAAGCTTTCTTT. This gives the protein CASSLIDLIGNTEAFF. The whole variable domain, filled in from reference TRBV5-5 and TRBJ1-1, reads DAGVTQSPTHLIKTRGQQVTLRCSPISGHKSVSWYQQVLGQGPQFIFQYYEKEERGRGNFPDRFSARQFPNYSSELNVNALLLGDSALYLCASSLIDLIGNTEAFFGQGTRLTVV.

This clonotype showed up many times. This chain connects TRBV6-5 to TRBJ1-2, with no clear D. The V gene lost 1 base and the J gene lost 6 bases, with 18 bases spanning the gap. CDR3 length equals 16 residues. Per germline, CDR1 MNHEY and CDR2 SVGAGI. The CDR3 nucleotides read TGTGCCAGCAGTTACTTTCGCGTCGCAGGTACTGATGGCTACACCTTC. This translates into CASSYFRVAGTDGYTF.

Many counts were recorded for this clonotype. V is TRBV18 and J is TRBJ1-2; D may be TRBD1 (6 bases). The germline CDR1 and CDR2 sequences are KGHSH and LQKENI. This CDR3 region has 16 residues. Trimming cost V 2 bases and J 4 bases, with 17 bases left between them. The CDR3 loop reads CASSPNLSTGGYGYTF. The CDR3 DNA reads TGTGCCAGCTCACCAAATCTTTCGACAGGCGGCTATGGCTACACCTTC. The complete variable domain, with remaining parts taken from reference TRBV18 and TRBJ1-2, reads NAGVMQNPRHLVRRRGQEARLRCSPMKGHSHVYWYRQLPEEGLKFMVYLQKENIIDESGMPKERFSAEFPKEGPSILRIQQVVRGDSAAYFCASSPNLSTGGYGYTFGSGTRLTVV.

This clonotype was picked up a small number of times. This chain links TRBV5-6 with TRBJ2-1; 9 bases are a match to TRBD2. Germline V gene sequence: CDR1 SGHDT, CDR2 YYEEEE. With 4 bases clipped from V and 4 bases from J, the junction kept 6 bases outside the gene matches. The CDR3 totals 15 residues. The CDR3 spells CASSGRLAVYNEQFF. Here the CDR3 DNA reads TGTGCCAGCAGCGGACGACTAGCGGTTTACAATGAGCAGTTCTTC. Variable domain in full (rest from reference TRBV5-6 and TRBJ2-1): DAGVTQSPTHLIKTRGQQVTLRCSPKSGHDTVSWYQQALGQGPQFIFQYYEEEERQRGNFPDRFSGHQFPNYSSELNVNALLLGDSALYLCASSGRLAVYNEQFFGPGTRLTVL.

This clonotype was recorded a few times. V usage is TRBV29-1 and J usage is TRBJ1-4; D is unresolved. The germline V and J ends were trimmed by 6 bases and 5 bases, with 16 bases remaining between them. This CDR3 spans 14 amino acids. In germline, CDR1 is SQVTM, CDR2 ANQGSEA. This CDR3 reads CSVIFRVQNEKLFF. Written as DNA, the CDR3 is TGCAGCGTGATCTTCCGGGTCCAAAATGAAAAACTGTTTTTT.

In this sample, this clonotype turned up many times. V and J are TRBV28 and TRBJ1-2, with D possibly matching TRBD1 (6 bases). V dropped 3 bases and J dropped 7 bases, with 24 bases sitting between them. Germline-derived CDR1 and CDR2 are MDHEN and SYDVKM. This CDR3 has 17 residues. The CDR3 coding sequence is TGTGCCAGCAGTTTCAATCGTCAGGGGAGGGGGACTACTGGCTACACCTTC. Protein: CASSFNRQGRGTTGYTF.

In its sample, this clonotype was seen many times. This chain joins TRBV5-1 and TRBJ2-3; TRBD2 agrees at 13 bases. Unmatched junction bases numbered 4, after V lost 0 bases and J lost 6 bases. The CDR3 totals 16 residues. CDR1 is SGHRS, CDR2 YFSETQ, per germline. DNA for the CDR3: TGCGCCAGCAGCTTGGCGGGACTAGCGGGGATGGATACGCAGTATTTT. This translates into CASSLAGLAGMDTQYF.

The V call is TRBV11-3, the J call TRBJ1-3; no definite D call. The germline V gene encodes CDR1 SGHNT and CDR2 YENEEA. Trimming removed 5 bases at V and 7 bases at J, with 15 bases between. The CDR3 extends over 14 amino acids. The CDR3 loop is CASSPDPRGNTIYF. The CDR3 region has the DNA TGTGCCAGCAGCCCCGACCCGCGCGGGAACACCATATATTTT.

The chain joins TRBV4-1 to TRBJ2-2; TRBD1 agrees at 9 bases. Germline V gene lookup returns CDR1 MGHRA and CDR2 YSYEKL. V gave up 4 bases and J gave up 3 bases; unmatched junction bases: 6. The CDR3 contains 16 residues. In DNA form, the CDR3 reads TGCGCCAGCAGCCTCAGGGGGGACAGGGACACCGGGGAGCTGTTTTTT. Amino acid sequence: CASSLRGDRDTGELFF.